The following is a T cell receptor beta chain sequence with its context. What it binds is unknown. This sample is drawn from a study of CD8+ T cells in alopecia areata. About the study: At a dose of 5 to 10 mg twice daily, oral tofacitinib was given to treated patients.

General study points: Numerous clones, expanded in lesions, remained in scalp and blood during tofacitinib.

Germline CDR1 is MNHEY and CDR2 is SMNVEV (reference sequence). J gave up 3 bases and V 3 bases, and 1 base lay outside the gene matches. This CDR3 spans 13 amino acids. The treatment was: oral pan-JAK inhibitor, 5-10 mg twice daily. Collected material from alopecia areata patients comprised lesional scalp punch biopsies and peripheral blood. Extraction and reverse transcription of RNA yielded cDNA as the sequencing template. Using immunoSEQ multiplex PCR, the repertoire was profiled, and TCRdb retains in-frame clones only, with some absent. The sample holds roughly 100,000 clones, about 58% seen once.

Source: CD8+ T cells sorted from blood, taken at week 4, from a patient treated with tofacitinib. The rearrangement uses TRBV27 and TRBJ2-7; 8 bases line up with TRBD1. This receptor was taken from a human donor with alopecia areata. The CDR3 region is CASSFGQGYEQYF. The DNA of the CDR3 is TGTGCCAGCAGTTTCGGACAGGGCTACGAGCAGTACTTC.